This entry concerns a single TCR beta chain. This sample is part of a study of early T cells in non-severe SARS-CoV-2 infection. The CDR3 has 15 amino acids. In germline, CDR1 is SGHAT, CDR2 FQNNGV. Trimming left V 3 bases short and J 0 bases short, with 12 bases between. A single record per CDR3 protein comes from TCRdb applying MiXCR to the 5' RACE reads. This sample yields tens of thousands of distinct CDR3 sequences, of which 11% are seen a single time; under 3% belongs to the top ten. J is TRBJ2-7 and V is TRBV11-2; the D is unclear. Specimen: whole blood, collected at baseline. This receptor was taken from an adult who was a healthcare worker with PCR-confirmed SARS-CoV-2 infection or an uninfected control (not recorded which). CDR3 sequence (DNA): TGTGCCAGCAGCTTGAACCGGGCCCCCTCCTACGAGCAGTACTTC. Its translation: CASSLNRAPSYEQYF. The variable domain in full, completed from reference TRBV11-2 and TRBJ2-7, reads EAGVAQSPRYKIIEKRQSVAFWCNPISGHATLYWYQQILGQGPKLLIQFQNNGVVDDSQLPKDRFSAERLKGVDSTLKIQPAKLEDSAVYLCASSLNRAPSYEQYFGPGTRLTVT.